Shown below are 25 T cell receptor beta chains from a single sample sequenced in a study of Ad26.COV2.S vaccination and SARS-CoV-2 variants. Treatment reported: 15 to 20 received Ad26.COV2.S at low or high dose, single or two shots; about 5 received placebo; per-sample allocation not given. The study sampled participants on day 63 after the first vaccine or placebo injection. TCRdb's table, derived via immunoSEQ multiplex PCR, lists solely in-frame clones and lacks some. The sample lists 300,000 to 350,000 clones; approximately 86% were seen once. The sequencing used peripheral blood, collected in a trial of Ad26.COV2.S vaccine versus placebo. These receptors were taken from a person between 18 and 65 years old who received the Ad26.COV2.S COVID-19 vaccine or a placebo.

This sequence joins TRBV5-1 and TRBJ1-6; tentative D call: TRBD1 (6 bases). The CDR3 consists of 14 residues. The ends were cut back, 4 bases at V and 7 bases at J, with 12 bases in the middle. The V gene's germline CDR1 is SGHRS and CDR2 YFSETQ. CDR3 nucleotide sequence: TGCGCCAGCAGCCCCGGACAGTCGAATTCACCCCTCCACTTT. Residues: CASSPGQSNSPLHF.

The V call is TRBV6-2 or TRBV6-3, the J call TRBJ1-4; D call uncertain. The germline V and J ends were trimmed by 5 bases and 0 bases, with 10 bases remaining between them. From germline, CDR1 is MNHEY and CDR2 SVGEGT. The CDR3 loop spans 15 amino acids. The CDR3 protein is CASSPGYATNEKLFF. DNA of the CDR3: TGTGCCAGCAGTCCCGGTTATGCAACTAATGAAAAACTGTTTTTT.

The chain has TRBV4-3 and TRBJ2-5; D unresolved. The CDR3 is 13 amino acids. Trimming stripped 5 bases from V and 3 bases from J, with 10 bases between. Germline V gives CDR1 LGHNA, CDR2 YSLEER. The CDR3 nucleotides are TGCGCCAGCAGCTACCGACGTGAAGAGACCCAGTACTTC. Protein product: CASSYRREETQYF.

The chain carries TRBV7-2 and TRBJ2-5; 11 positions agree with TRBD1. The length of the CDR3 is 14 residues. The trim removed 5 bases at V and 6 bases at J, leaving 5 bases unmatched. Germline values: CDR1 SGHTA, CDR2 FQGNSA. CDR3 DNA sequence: TGTGCCAGCAGCACCGGACAGGGGGCGAAGACCCAGTACTTC. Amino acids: CASSTGQGAKTQYF.

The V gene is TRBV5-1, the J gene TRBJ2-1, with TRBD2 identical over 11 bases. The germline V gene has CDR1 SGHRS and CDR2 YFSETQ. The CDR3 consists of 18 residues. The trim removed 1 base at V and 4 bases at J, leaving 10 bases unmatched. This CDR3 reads CASSLLGTSGSLYNEQFF. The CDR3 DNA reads TGCGCCAGCAGCTTGCTGGGAACTAGCGGGAGTTTGTACAATGAGCAGTTCTTC. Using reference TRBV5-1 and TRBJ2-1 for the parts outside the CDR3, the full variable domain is KAGVTQTPRYLIKTRGQQVTLSCSPISGHRSVSWYQQTPGQGLQFLFEYFSETQRNKGNFPGRFSGRQFSNSRSEMNVSTLELGDSALYLCASSLLGTSGSLYNEQFFGPGTRLTVL.

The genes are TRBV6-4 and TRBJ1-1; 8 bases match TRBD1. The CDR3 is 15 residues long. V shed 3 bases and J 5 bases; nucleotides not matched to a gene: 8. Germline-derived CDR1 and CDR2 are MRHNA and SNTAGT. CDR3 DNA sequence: TGTGCCAGCAGTGAAGGGACAGGCCGTAGGACTGAAGCTTTCTTT. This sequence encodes CASSEGTGRRTEAFF.

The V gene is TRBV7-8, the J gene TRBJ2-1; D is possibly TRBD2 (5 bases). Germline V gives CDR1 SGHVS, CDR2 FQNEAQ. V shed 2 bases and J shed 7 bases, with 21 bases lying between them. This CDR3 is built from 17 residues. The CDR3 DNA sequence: TGTGCCAGCAGCTTATTCTCTTGGGGAGCGCAGAGGAATGAGCAGTTCTTC. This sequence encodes CASSLFSWGAQRNEQFF. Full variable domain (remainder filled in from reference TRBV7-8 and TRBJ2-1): GAGVSQSPRYKVAKRGQDVALRCDPISGHVSLFWYQQALGQGPEFLTYFQNEAQLDKSGLPSDRFFAERPEGSVSTLKIQRTQQEDSAVYLCASSLFSWGAQRNEQFFGPGTRLTVL.

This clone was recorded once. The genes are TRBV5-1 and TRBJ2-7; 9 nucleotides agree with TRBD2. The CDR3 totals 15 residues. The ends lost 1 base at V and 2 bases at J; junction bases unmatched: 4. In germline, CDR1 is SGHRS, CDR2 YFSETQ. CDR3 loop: CASSLSGGLTYEQYF. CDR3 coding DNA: TGCGCCAGCAGCTTGAGCGGGGGGCTCACCTACGAGCAGTACTTC.

The CDR3 loop reads CASSIGTATNYGYTF. DNA of the CDR3: TGTGCCAGCAGTATTGGGACAGCTACTAACTATGGCTACACCTTC. The V and J genes are TRBV6-5 and TRBJ1-2; TRBD1 matches at 7 bases. Per the germline V gene, CDR1 is MNHEY and CDR2 is SVGAGI. V shed 5 bases and J 0 bases; nucleotides not matched to a gene: 6. The CDR3 is 15 amino acids.

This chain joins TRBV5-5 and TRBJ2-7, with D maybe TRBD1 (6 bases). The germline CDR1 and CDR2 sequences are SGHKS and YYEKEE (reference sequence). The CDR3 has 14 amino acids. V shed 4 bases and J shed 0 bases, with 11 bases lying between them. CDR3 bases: TGTGCCAGCAGCCCAGAACAGGGCTCCTACGAGCAGTACTTC. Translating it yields CASSPEQGSYEQYF.

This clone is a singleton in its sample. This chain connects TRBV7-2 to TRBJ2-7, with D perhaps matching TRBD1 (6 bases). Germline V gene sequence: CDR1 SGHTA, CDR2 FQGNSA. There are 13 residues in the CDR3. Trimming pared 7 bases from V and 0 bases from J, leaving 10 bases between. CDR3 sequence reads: CASTETGSYEQYF. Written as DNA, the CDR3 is TGTGCCAGCACCGAGACAGGCTCCTACGAGCAGTACTTC.

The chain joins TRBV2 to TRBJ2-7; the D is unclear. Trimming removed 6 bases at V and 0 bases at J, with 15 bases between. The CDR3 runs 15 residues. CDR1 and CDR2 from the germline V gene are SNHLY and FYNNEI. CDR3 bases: TGTGCCAGCAGGATTTGGACGGATAGCTCCTACGAGCAGTACTTC. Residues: CASRIWTDSSYEQYF.

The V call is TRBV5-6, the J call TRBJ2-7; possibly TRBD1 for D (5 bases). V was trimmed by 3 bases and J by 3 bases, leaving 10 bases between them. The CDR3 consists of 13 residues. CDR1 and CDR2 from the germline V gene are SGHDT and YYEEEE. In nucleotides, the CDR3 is TGTGCCAGCAGCTACCAGGGTGTCTACGAGCAGTACTTC. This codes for CASSYQGVYEQYF.

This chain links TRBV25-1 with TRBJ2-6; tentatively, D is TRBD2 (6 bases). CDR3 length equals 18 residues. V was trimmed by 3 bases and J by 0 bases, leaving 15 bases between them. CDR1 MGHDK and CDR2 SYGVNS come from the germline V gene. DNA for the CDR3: TGTGCCAGCAGTGAGCGGGACGGACCCTTCTCTGGGGCCAACGTCCTGACTTTC. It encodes CASSERDGPFSGANVLTF.

The CDR3 DNA sequence: TGTGCCAGCAGCTTGGCGGGTGGGGGCCGCTATGGCTACACCTTC. This sequence encodes CASSLAGGGRYGYTF. V is TRBV5-5 and J is TRBJ1-2; maybe TRBD1 (6 bases). The germline CDR1 and CDR2 sequences are SGHKS and YYEKEE (reference sequence). This CDR3 has 15 amino acids. With 0 bases removed from V and 4 bases from J, the gap between germline ends came to 13 bases.

Here the CDR3 DNA reads TGTGCCAGCAGTTTCATCTATCCGGGAGAAGCTTTCTTT. As protein: CASSFIYPGEAFF. The V gene is TRBV12-3 or TRBV12-4, the J gene TRBJ1-1, with D hard to call. This CDR3 contains 13 residues. V was pared by 3 bases and J by 8 bases, with 13 bases between.

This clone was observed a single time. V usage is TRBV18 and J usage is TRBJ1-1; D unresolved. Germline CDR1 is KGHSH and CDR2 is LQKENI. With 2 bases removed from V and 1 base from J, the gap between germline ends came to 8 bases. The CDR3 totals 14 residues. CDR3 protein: CASSPGAGNTEAFF. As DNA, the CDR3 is TGTGCCAGCTCACCAGGAGCTGGGAACACTGAAGCTTTCTTT.

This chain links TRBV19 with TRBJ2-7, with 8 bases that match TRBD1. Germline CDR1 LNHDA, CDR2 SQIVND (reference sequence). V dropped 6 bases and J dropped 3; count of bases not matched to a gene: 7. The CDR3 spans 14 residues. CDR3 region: CASSGQGGNYEQYF. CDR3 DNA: TGTGCCAGTAGCGGACAGGGTGGAAACTACGAGCAGTACTTC.

The CDR3 sequence: CASSYARLETQYF. DNA for the CDR3: TGTGCCAGCAGTTACGCGCGGTTGGAGACCCAGTACTTC. The chain recombines TRBV6-2 or TRBV6-3 with TRBJ2-5, with D unresolved. Germline lookup yields CDR1 MNHEY and CDR2 SVGEGT. V was trimmed by 2 bases and J by 5 bases, leaving 9 bases between them. The CDR3 totals 13 residues.

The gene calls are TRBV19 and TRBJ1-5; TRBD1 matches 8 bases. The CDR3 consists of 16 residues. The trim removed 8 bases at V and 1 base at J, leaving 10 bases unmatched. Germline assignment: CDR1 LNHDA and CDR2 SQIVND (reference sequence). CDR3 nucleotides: TGTGCCAGTGGCCTAAGGACAGGGCGGAGCAATCAGCCCCAGCATTTT. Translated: CASGLRTGRSNQPQHF.

CDR3 sequence: CASLAGGPYEQYF. DNA of the CDR3: TGTGCCTCCCTAGCGGGGGGACCTTACGAGCAGTACTTC. The V call is TRBV30, the J call TRBJ2-7; 11 bases line up with TRBD2. Germline loops: CDR1 GTSNPN, CDR2 SVGIG (reference sequence). The V gene end was trimmed by 7 bases and the J gene end by 4 bases; junction bases not matched to a gene: 6. CDR3 length equals 13 residues.

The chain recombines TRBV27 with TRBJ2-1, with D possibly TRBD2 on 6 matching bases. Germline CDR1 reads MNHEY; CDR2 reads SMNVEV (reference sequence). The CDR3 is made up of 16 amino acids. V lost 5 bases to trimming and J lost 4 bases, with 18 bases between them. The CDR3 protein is CASSPSTSFYYNEQFF. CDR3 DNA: TGTGCCAGCAGTCCTTCCACTAGCTTCTATTACAATGAGCAGTTCTTC.

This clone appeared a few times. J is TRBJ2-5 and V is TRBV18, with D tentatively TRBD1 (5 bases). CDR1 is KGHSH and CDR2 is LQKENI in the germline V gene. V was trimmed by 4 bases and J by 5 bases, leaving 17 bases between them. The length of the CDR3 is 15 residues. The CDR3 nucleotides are TGTGCCAGCTCACTAAGACAGTTACAAACGGAGACCCAGTACTTC. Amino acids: CASSLRQLQTETQYF.

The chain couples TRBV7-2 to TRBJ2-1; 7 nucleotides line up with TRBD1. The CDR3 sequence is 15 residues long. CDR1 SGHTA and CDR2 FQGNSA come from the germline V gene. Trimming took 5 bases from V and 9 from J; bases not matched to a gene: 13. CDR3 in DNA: TGTGCCAGCAGCCCTAGGGGGCTAGTAGGGCTTGAGCAGTTCTTC. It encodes CASSPRGLVGLEQFF.

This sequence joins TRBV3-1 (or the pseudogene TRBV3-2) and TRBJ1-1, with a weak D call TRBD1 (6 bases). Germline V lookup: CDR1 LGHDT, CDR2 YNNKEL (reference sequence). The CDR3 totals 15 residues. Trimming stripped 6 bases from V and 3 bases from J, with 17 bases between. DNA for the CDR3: TGTGCCAGCAGTTCCTACAGGGAAAAGGACACTGAAGCTTTCTTT. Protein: CASSSYREKDTEAFF.